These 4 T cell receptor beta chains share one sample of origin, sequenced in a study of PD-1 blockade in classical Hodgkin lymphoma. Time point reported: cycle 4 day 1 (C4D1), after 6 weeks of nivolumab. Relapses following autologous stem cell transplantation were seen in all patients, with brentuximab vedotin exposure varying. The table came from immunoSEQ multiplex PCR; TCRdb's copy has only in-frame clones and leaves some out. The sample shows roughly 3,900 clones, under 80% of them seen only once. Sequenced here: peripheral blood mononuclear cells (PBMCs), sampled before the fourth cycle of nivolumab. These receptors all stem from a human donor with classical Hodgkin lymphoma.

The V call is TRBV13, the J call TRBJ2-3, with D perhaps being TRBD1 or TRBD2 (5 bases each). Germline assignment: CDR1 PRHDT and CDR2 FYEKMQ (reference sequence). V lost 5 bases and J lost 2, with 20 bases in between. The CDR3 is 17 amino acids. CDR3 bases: TGTGCCAGCAGCCCAAAGCCGGGACGGCAATTCACAGATACGCAGTATTTT. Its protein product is CASSPKPGRQFTDTQYF.

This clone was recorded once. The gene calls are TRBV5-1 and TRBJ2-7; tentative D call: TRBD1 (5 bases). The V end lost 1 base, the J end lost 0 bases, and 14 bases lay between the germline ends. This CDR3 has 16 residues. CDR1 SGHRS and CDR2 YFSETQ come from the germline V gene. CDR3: CASSLKVAGYSYEQYF. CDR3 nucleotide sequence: TGCGCCAGCAGCTTGAAAGTCGCAGGGTACTCCTACGAGCAGTACTTC.

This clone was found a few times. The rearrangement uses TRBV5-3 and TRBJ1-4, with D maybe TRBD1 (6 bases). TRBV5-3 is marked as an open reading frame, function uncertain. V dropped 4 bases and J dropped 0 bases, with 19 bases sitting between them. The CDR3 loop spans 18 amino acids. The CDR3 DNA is TGTGCCAGAAGCCCTTCGTGGACAGCCTACACAACTAATGAAAAACTGTTTTTT. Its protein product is CARSPSWTAYTTNEKLFF.

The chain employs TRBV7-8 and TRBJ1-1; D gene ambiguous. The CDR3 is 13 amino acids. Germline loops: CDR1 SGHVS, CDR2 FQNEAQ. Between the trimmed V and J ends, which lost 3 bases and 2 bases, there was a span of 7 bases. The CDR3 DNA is TGTGCCAGCAGCTTTTCGGCAAACACTGAAGCTTTCTTT. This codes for CASSFSANTEAFF.